Sequencing of this TCR beta chain was carried out in a study of Graves' ophthalmopathy and Graves' hyperthyroidism. TCR beta CDR3 amplification used RNA transcripts. An opening RT-PCR round employed HTBI primers and preceded a second-round multiplex PCR. In TCRdb, the multiplex PCR reads were re-called with MiXCR into one record per CDR3 protein. This sample has a few hundred thousand distinct CDR3 sequences; roughly 21% occur once, and the top ten carry around 3%. This CDR3 is built from 13 residues. The V gene's germline CDR1 is MNHEY and CDR2 SVGAGI. The V and J ends lost 6 bases and 0 bases respectively, with 6 bases between them. The table lists this clonotype with many counts.

This receptor was taken from a woman younger than 35 with stable Graves' hyperthyroidism. The genes are TRBV6-5 and TRBJ1-3; D gene ambiguous. Specimen: peripheral blood. This CDR3 is CASSTVSGNTIYF. The CDR3 DNA sequence: TGTGCCAGCAGCACGGTCTCTGGAAACACCATATATTTT.